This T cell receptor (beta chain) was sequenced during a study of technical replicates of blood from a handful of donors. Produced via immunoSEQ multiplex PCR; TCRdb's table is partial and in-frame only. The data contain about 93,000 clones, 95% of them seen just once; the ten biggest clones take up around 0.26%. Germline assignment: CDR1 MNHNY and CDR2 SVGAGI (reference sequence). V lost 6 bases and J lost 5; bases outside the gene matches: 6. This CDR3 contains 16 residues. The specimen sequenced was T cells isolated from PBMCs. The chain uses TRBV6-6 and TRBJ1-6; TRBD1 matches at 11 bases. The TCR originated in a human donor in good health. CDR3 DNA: TGTGCCAGCAGAGGGACAGGGGGATGGAATAATTCACCCCTCCACTTT. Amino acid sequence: CASRGTGGWNNSPLHF.